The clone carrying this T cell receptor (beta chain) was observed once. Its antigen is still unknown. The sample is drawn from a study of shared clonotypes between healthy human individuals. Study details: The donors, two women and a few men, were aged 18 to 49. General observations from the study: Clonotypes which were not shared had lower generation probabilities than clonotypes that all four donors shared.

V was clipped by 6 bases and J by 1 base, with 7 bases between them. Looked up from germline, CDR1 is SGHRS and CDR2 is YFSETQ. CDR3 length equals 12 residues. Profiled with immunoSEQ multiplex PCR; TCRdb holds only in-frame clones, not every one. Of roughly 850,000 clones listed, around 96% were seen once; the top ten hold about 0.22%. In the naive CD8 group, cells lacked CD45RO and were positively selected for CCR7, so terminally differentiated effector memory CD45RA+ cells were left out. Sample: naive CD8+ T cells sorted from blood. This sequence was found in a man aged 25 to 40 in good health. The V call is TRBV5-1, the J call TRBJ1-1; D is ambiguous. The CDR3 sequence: CASTARNTEAFF. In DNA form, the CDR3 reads TGCGCCAGCACCGCAAGGAACACTGAAGCTTTCTTT.